The clone carrying this TCR beta chain turned up a few times. What it binds is not known. This CDR3 comprises 16 residues. This specimen belongs to a study of T cell responses to AZD1222 COVID-19 vaccine. Measured with immunoSEQ multiplex PCR; TCRdb has only the in-frame clones, and not every one. Among some 120,000 clones listed, about 90% were seen once. General study points: Donors were mostly white British, more females; clonal diversity possibly underestimated.

The sequence derives from an adult in good health. The material sequenced was peripheral blood, taken on day 0 of AZD1222 vaccination. This chain links TRBV21-1 with TRBJ2-1; the table's D gene call, TRBD1, was not cross checked with the DNA. TRBV21-1 is an annotated pseudogene. CDR3 loop: CASSKFSQGMGNEQFF. CDR3 DNA sequence: TGTGCCAGCAGCAAATTCAGTCAGGGGATGGGCAATGAGCAGTTCTTC.